This TCR beta chain was documented in a study of cytomegalovirus exposure and HLA in healthy donors. This clone was seen only a few times. PCR employed 60 Vbeta and 13 Jbeta primers. Generated by immunoSEQ multiplex PCR, the TCRdb table keeps only in-frame clones and is missing some. The sample lists 180,000 or so clones; roughly 80% were seen once. CDR1 SGHAT and CDR2 FQNNGV come from the germline V gene. The CDR3 consists of 13 residues. V was cut by 7 bases and J by 4 bases, with 11 bases left in between. The source is a woman aged 50 to 60 in good health and CMV-seropositive. The chain carries TRBV11-2 and TRBJ2-1; D might be TRBD2 (6 bases). The sample consisted of PBMCs. In DNA, the CDR3 is TGTGCCAGCACGGGGGTGGGGTACAATGAGCAGTTCTTC. It codes for CASTGVGYNEQFF.